Here is one T cell receptor (beta chain) with its context. Data came from immunoSEQ multiplex PCR; TCRdb stores just in-frame clones and leaves some out. The profile covers approximately 500,000 clones, with about 84% appearing a single time and 9.5% to 15% taken by the ten largest. Between the trimmed V and J ends, which lost 4 bases and 3 bases, there was a span of 12 bases. Germline V gene data show CDR1 as SQVTM and CDR2 as ANQGSEA. The CDR3 consists of 14 residues. This record comes from a study of shared clonotypes between healthy human individuals. This rearrangement joins TRBV29-1 to TRBJ2-2; D might be TRBD2 (6 bases). Sequenced material: PBMCs. This receptor was identified in a woman aged 40 to 50 in good health. Some clones in this sample may be carry-over from other donors' samples. The CDR3: CSVGDFRYTGELFF. The CDR3 nucleotides are TGCAGCGTTGGGGACTTTAGGTACACCGGGGAGCTGTTTTTT.